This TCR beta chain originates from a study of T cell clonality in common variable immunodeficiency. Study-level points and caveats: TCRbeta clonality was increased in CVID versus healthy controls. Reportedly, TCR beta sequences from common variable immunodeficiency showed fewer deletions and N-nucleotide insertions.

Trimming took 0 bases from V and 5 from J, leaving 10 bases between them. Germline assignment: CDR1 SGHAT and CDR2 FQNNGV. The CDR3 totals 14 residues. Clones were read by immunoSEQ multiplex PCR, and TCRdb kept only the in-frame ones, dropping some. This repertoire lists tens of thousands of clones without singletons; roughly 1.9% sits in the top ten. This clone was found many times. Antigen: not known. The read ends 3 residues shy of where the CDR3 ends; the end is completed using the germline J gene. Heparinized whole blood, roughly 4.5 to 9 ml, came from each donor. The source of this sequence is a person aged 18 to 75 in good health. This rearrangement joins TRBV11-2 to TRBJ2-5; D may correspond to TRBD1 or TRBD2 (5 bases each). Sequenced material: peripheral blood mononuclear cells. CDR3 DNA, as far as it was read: TGTGCCAGCAGCTTAGATCCCAGGGAGGAGACC. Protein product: CASSLDPREET. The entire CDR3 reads CASSLDPREETQYF.